The text below deals with one T cell receptor beta chain. Its specificity is unknown. These data originate in a study of vaccination and CD4 T cells after COVID-19. The overall study: Cells were stimulated with overlapping spike peptides from SARS-CoV-2, HCoV-NL63, HCoV-OC43 and HCoV-229E. Findings and caveats of the study: Spike mono-reactivity was evident in 304 of the 307 vaccine-specific clones derived from convalescent patients.

CDR1 is DFQATT, CDR2 SNEGSKA, per germline (reference sequence). After removal of 0 bases from V and 4 bases from J, the junction contained 9 bases not matched to a gene. CDR3 length: 16 amino acids. The Oncomine TCR Beta short-read assay generated sequence data from the DNA of cultured CD4+ T cells. Genomic DNA was isolated from CD4+ T cells that had been cultured. TCRdb reanalysed the PCR reads using MiXCR and keeps one entry per CDR3 protein. The sample includes about 13,000 distinct CDR3 sequences, 74% seen only once; the top ten take about 7.4%. Treatment noted: roughly 11-day PBMC culture with coronavirus spike peptide pools or control peptides (ViraFEST assay). The culture of about 2 million PBMCs per well included 10 IU/ml IL-2 and roughly 9.7 ug/ml peptide pools.

The receptor's source is a human donor who received a COVID-19 vaccine. The chain uses TRBV20-1 and TRBJ2-5; the match to TRBD2 covers 9 bases. This sample comprised CD4+ T cells from blood, cultured in vitro, obtained after SARS-CoV-2 vaccination. The CDR3 loop is CSARDIIAGAGETQYF. The CDR3 bases are TGCAGTGCTAGAGATATAATAGCGGGGGCGGGAGAGACCCAGTACTTC.